The next 31 T cell receptor beta chains were all read from a single sample in a study of T cells in Graves' hyperthyroidism and ophthalmopathy. Amplified regions were TCR beta CDR3 sequences from RNA transcripts. A set of HTBI primers served as the primers for a first-round RT-PCR of the TCR CDR3. TCRdb reanalysed the multiplex PCR reads using MiXCR and keeps one entry per CDR3 protein. The table records about 350,000 distinct CDR3 sequences, 12% to 15% of them present only once. Material: blood. The receptors here all came from a woman aged 60 to 75 with Graves' ophthalmopathy.

V and J are TRBV7-9 and TRBJ2-7; the match to TRBD2 covers 9 bases. Germline trimming cut 6 bases from V and 1 base from J; bases unmatched to any gene: 13. This CDR3 has 17 amino acids. The germline gives CDR1 SEHNR, CDR2 FQNEAQ (reference sequence). CDR3 amino acids: CASSNSLSGSGSYEQYF. CDR3 bases: TGTGCCAGCAGTAACAGCCTTAGCGGGAGTGGATCCTACGAGCAGTACTTC.

Ten or more counts support this clonotype. The CDR3 is CSARDQGGANNEQFF. As DNA, the CDR3 is TGCAGTGCTAGAGATCAAGGGGGCGCAAACAATGAGCAGTTCTTC. V gene TRBV20-1 combines with J gene TRBJ2-1, with 7 bases identical to TRBD1. There are 15 residues in the CDR3. The germline gives CDR1 DFQATT, CDR2 SNEGSKA (reference sequence). Unmatched junction bases numbered 7, after V lost 0 bases and J lost 5 bases.

This clonotype was counted only a few times. The chain combines TRBV11-2 with TRBJ2-5, with D uncertain. Trimming stripped 5 bases from V and 10 bases from J, with 11 bases between. The CDR3 is 11 amino acids. From germline, CDR1 is SGHAT and CDR2 FQNNGV. For the CDR3, the DNA is TGTGCCAGCAGCCGCGCCCAGGTCCAGTACTTC. Translation gives CASSRAQVQYF.

This clonotype showed up many times. The V call is TRBV30, the J call TRBJ2-7; 9 nucleotides line up with TRBD2. This CDR3 has 14 amino acids. Germline CDR1 reads GTSNPN; CDR2 reads SVGIG (reference sequence). The junction had 5 bases not matched to a gene; V was cut back by 3 bases and J by 2 bases. CDR3 DNA sequence: TGTGCCTGGAGAGAGCGGGAGGTAACCTACGAGCAGTACTTC. This encodes CAWREREVTYEQYF.

Of note for this clonotype: An end of the junction does not agree with germline; a read error may underlie this. The V call is TRBV5-1, the J call TRBJ2-1, with D uncertain. Germline V gives CDR1 SGHRS, CDR2 YFSETQ. CDR3 length: 14 amino acids. CDR3 sequence (DNA): TGCGCCAGCAGCCCGACGGCGGTCTACAATGAGCAGTCCTTC. It codes for CASSPTAVYNEQSF.

There are many counts of this clonotype. The CDR3 reads CASSLESSNYGYTF. CDR3 nucleotide sequence: TGCGCCAGCAGCTTGGAGAGTTCTAACTATGGCTACACCTTC. The V gene is TRBV5-1, the J gene TRBJ1-2; D is unresolved. Germline V gives CDR1 SGHRS, CDR2 YFSETQ. The CDR3 contains 14 residues. The V and J ends lost 0 bases and 0 bases respectively, with 6 bases between them.

This clonotype was picked up many times. The chain combines TRBV24-1 with TRBJ2-7; TRBD2 might be the D (5 bases). Germline assignment: CDR1 KGHDR and CDR2 SFDVKD. CDR3 length: 13 amino acids. V shed 0 bases and J shed 3 bases, with 5 bases lying between them. CDR3 sequence (DNA): TGTGCCACCAGTGATTTGGAGGGCTACGAGCAGTACTTC. It encodes CATSDLEGYEQYF.

This clonotype was seen many times. This rearrangement joins TRBV20-1 to TRBJ2-3; D not resolved. This CDR3 is built from 13 residues. Germline values: CDR1 DFQATT, CDR2 SNEGSKA (reference sequence). The V end was cut by 6 bases, the J end by 2 bases, with 12 bases between. CDR3 in amino acids: CSASYRLTDTQYF. DNA for the CDR3: TGCAGTGCGAGCTACAGACTCACAGATACGCAGTATTTT.

This chain links TRBV4-2 with TRBJ2-2; D is possibly TRBD1 (5 bases). CDR3 size: 15 residues. The V end was cut by 4 bases, the J end by 4 bases, with 13 bases between. CDR1 and CDR2 from the germline V gene are LGHNA and YNFKEQ. The CDR3 DNA follows: TGTGCCAGCAGCCCTGGACACCTCGGCACCGGGGAGCTGTTTTTT. Its protein product is CASSPGHLGTGELFF.

Only one count was recorded for this clonotype. The chain joins TRBV19 to TRBJ2-1; 9 bases align to TRBD2. The CDR3 length is 13 residues. Trimming took 6 bases from V and 9 from J; bases not matched to a gene: 6. The germline V gene has CDR1 LNHDA and CDR2 SQIVND (reference sequence). CDR3 amino acids: CASRGRGGSEQFF. DNA for the CDR3: TGTGCCAGTAGGGGGCGGGGGGGTTCTGAGCAGTTCTTC.

This clonotype was detected ten times or more. At one of its ends the junction is not consistent with the germline gene, which may arise from a read error. The chain is built from TRBV5-1 and TRBJ2-1; D ambiguous. Germline V gene lookup returns CDR1 SGHRS and CDR2 YFSETQ. The CDR3 sequence is 12 residues long. The chain's CDR3 is CASSLAANEQFF. In DNA, the CDR3 is TGTGCCAGCAGCTTAGCAGCCAATGAGCAGTTCTTC.

This chain connects TRBV7-2 to TRBJ2-1; D unresolved. Trimming took off 6 bases at V and 3 bases at J, with 24 bases between the two ends. CDR3 length: 18 amino acids. Germline V gene sequence: CDR1 SGHTA, CDR2 FQGNSA. CDR3 DNA sequence: TGTGCCAGCAGTCAACCGAAGTCCCGTGCCCCCTTCTACAATGAGCAGTTCTTC. Its protein is CASSQPKSRAPFYNEQFF.

The chain has TRBV29-1 and TRBJ1-4; possibly TRBD1 for D (6 bases). The CDR3 is 13 amino acids. CDR1 and CDR2 from the germline V gene are SQVTM and ANQGSEA. The germline V and J ends were trimmed by 7 bases and 8 bases, with 17 bases remaining between them. CDR3 nucleotides: TGCAGCGCCCTCAGCAGGGGCGGCGAAAAACTGTTTTTT. It is translated as CSALSRGGEKLFF.

This clonotype was observed many times. The chain has TRBV29-1 and TRBJ1-1, with a tentative D call TRBD1 (5 bases). This CDR3 spans 16 amino acids. Per the germline V gene, CDR1 is SQVTM and CDR2 is ANQGSEA. Trimming took off 4 bases at V and 1 base at J, with 19 bases between the two ends. The CDR3 region is CSVAQGEGLGNTEAFF. The CDR3 DNA follows: TGCAGCGTTGCCCAGGGAGAAGGCTTGGGGAACACTGAAGCTTTCTTT.

This clonotype was seen ten or more times. Written as DNA, the CDR3 is TGTGCCAGCAGGGCTAGTTATAGCAATCAGCCCCAGCATTTT. The encoded protein is CASRASYSNQPQHF. The rearrangement joins TRBV27 to TRBJ1-5, with D hard to call. Germline V gene sequence: CDR1 MNHEY, CDR2 SMNVEV (reference sequence). V was cut by 6 bases and J by 0 bases, with 9 bases left in between. This CDR3 has 14 amino acids.

This clonotype was recorded many times. J is TRBJ2-5 and V is TRBV7-3; 7 bases are shared with TRBD1. From germline, CDR1 is SGHTA and CDR2 FQGTGA. The CDR3 sequence is 12 residues long. The V gene end was trimmed by 5 bases and the J gene end by 4 bases; junction bases not matched to a gene: 1. CDR3 amino acids: CASSAGGETQYF. The CDR3 DNA reads as TGTGCCAGCAGCGCAGGGGGAGAGACCCAGTACTTC.

The chain links TRBV12-3 or TRBV12-4 to TRBJ2-2; D might be TRBD2 (5 bases). There are 14 residues in the CDR3. V lost 5 bases and J 3 bases, leaving 10 bases between the germline ends. DNA for the CDR3: TGTGCCAGCAGTCCCGGGATCGACACCGGGGAGCTGTTTTTT. Translation: CASSPGIDTGELFF.

This clonotype was seen ten or more times. J is TRBJ1-1 and V is TRBV3-1, with a weak D call TRBD1 (6 bases). Looked up from germline, CDR1 is LGHDT and CDR2 is YNNKEL (reference sequence). The CDR3 runs to 13 residues. V lost 5 bases and J 5 bases, leaving 12 bases between the germline ends. As DNA, the CDR3 is TGTGCCAGCAGCTCGACAGGTTGGACTGAAGCTTTCTTT. Translation: CASSSTGWTEAFF.

The genes are TRBV5-4 and TRBJ2-2, with 9 bases lining up with TRBD2. The CDR3 sequence is 17 residues long. Germline V lookup: CDR1 SGHNT, CDR2 YYREEE (reference sequence). Unmatched junction bases numbered 5, after V lost 0 bases and J lost 2 bases. For the CDR3, the DNA is TGTGCCAGCAGCTTGGACCCGGGACTAGCAAACACCGGGGAGCTGTTTTTT. Amino acid sequence: CASSLDPGLANTGELFF.

This clonotype was seen more than once but under ten times. The chain couples TRBV5-1 to TRBJ1-3; a weak D match, TRBD1 (5 bases). CDR3 length: 15 amino acids. Per germline, CDR1 SGHRS and CDR2 YFSETQ. V was cut by 4 bases and J by 4 bases, with 15 bases left in between. CDR3 protein: CASSAGQPGGNTIYF. CDR3 in DNA: TGCGCCAGCAGCGCCGGACAACCTGGCGGAAACACCATATATTTT.

This chain uses TRBV10-3 with TRBJ2-7; possibly TRBD2 for D (6 bases). This CDR3 comprises 13 residues. CDR1 ENHRY and CDR2 SYGVKD come from the germline V gene. V was trimmed by 3 bases and J by 6 bases, leaving 12 bases between them. Written as DNA, the CDR3 is TGTGCCATCAGTGATTCGGGAGTGTTCGAGCAGTACTTC. Protein product: CAISDSGVFEQYF.

At least ten counts were recorded for this clonotype. The chain recombines TRBV12-3 or TRBV12-4 with TRBJ2-7; TRBD2 is a possible D gene (6 bases). The CDR3 sequence is 14 residues long. Trimming stripped 5 bases from V and 4 bases from J, with 15 bases between. This CDR3 reads CASSGREVSYEQYF. The CDR3, as DNA: TGTGCCAGCAGTGGCAGGGAGGTCTCGTACGAGCAGTACTTC.

The chain employs TRBV7-2 and TRBJ1-1; 9 bases match TRBD1. The CDR3 consists of 18 residues. Trimming cost V 3 bases and J 2 bases; bases outside gene matches: 13. Germline-derived CDR1 and CDR2 are SGHTA and FQGNSA. This chain's CDR3 is CASSFNLLPGQGNTEAFF. Here the CDR3 DNA reads TGTGCCAGCAGCTTTAATCTACTTCCGGGACAGGGTAACACTGAAGCTTTCTTT.

This clonotype turned up a few times. The chain links TRBV12-3 or TRBV12-4 to TRBJ1-6; D is possibly TRBD1 (5 bases). The CDR3 has 14 residues. Trimming shortened V by 3 bases and J by 9 bases, and 12 bases separated the two germline ends. The CDR3 DNA reads TGTGCCAGCAGTTTCGACAGACGGCCTTCACCCCTCCACTTT. It encodes CASSFDRRPSPLHF.

This clonotype was counted ten times or more. The V gene is TRBV5-1, the J gene TRBJ2-2, with D tentatively TRBD2 (5 bases). The germline V gene encodes CDR1 SGHRS and CDR2 YFSETQ. The CDR3 is 13 residues long. V dropped 3 bases and J dropped 7 bases, with 10 bases sitting between them. The CDR3 protein is CASSWKGDGELFF. As DNA, the CDR3 is TGCGCCAGCAGCTGGAAGGGAGACGGGGAGCTGTTTTTT.

The rearrangement uses TRBV15 and TRBJ2-5; D may be TRBD1 or TRBD2 (5 bases each). Germline lookup yields CDR1 LNHNV and CDR2 YYDKDF (reference sequence). This CDR3 is built from 14 residues. Trimming removed 3 bases at V and 7 bases at J, with 15 bases between. The chain's CDR3 is CATSSGGRTGTQYF. CDR3 coding DNA: TGTGCCACCAGCAGTGGGGGAAGAACAGGGACCCAGTACTTC.

At least ten counts were recorded for this clonotype. CDR3 coding DNA: TGTGCCAGCAGCTTAGATGGCCCCCAGGAGCAGTTCTTC. Its protein is CASSLDGPQEQFF. The rearrangement joins TRBV11-3 to TRBJ2-1; D remains ambiguous. Trimming pared 0 bases from V and 10 bases from J, leaving 10 bases between. Germline loops: CDR1 SGHNT, CDR2 YENEEA. This CDR3 spans 13 amino acids.

This clonotype was recorded a few times. This rearrangement joins TRBV6-1 to TRBJ2-7, with D maybe TRBD2 (5 bases). The CDR3 totals 13 residues. The germline V gene has CDR1 MNHNS and CDR2 SASEGT. Trimming cost V 8 bases and J 2 bases, with 13 bases left between them. The CDR3 loop is CASGEGLPYEQYF. The DNA for the CDR3 is TGTGCCAGCGGGGAAGGACTTCCCTACGAGCAGTACTTC.

This clonotype was counted only a few times. V gene TRBV6-5 combines with J gene TRBJ2-7, with 8 bases identical to TRBD1. Germline trimming cut 2 bases from V and 2 bases from J; bases unmatched to any gene: 8. Per germline, CDR1 MNHEY and CDR2 SVGAGI. This CDR3 is built from 16 residues. In DNA, the CDR3 is TGTGCCAGCAGTTACCCGGCCGGACAGGGCCCCTACGAGCAGTACTTC. Its translation: CASSYPAGQGPYEQYF.

This clonotype has only one observation. The chain employs TRBV6-1 and TRBJ2-1; TRBD1 matches at 7 bases. Germline V lookup: CDR1 MNHNS, CDR2 SASEGT. CDR3 size: 14 residues. Trimming took 5 bases from V and 5 from J; bases not matched to a gene: 6. CDR3 DNA: TGTGCCAGCAGTACCCGGACAGGAAACAATGAGCAGTTCTTC. It yields the protein CASSTRTGNNEQFF.

In DNA, the CDR3 is TGCGCCAGCAGCTTGGAAGACTATTACTACGAGCAGTACTTC. Translation gives CASSLEDYYYEQYF. This chain joins TRBV5-1 and TRBJ2-7; possibly TRBD2 for D (5 bases). Germline V lookup: CDR1 SGHRS, CDR2 YFSETQ. This CDR3 is built from 14 residues. V gave up 0 bases and J gave up 3 bases, with 10 bases separating them. Using reference TRBV5-1 and TRBJ2-7 for the parts outside the CDR3, the full variable domain is KAGVTQTPRYLIKTRGQQVTLSCSPISGHRSVSWYQQTPGQGLQFLFEYFSETQRNKGNFPGRFSGRQFSNSRSEMNVSTLELGDSALYLCASSLEDYYYEQYFGPGTRLTVT.